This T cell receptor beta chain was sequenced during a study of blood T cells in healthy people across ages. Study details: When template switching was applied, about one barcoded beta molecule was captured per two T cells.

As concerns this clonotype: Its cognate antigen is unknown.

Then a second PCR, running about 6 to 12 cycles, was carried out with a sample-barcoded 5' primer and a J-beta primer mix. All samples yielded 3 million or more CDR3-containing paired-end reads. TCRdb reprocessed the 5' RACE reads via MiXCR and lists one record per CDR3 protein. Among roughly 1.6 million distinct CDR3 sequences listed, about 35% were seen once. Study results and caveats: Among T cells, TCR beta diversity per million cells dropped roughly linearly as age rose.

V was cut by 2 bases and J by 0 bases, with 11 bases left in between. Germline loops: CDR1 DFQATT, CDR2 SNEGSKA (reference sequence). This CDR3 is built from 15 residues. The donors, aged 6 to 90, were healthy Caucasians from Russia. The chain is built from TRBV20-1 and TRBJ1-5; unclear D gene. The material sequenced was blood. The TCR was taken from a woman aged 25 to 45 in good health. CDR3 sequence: CSARNWVSSNQPQHF. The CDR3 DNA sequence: TGCAGTGCTAGAAACTGGGTCAGTAGCAATCAGCCCCAGCATTTT.